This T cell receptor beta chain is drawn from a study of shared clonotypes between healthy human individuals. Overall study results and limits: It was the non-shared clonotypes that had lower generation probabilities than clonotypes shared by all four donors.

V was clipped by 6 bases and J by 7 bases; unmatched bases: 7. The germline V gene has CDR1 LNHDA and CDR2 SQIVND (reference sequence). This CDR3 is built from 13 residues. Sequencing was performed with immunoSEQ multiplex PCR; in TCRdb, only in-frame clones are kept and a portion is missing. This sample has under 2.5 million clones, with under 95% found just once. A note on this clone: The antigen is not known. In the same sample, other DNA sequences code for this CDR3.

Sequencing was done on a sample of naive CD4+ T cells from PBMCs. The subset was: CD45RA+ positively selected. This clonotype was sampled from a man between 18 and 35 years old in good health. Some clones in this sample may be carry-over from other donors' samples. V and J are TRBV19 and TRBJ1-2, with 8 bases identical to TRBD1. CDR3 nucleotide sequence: TGTGCCAGTAGACCCCAGGGGGCCGGTGGCTACACCTTC. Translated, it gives CASRPQGAGGYTF. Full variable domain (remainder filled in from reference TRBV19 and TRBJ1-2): DGGITQSPKYLFRKEGQNVTLSCEQNLNHDAMYWYRQDPGQGLRLIYYSQIVNDFQKGDIAEGYSVSREKKESFPLTVTSAQKNPTAFYLCASRPQGAGGYTFGSGTRLTVV.